These 23 T cell receptor beta chains were sequenced from one sample in a study of cytomegalovirus exposure and HLA in healthy donors. PCR used 60 Vbeta primers and 13 Jbeta primers. The repertoire was sequenced with immunoSEQ multiplex PCR; TCRdb's copy has only in-frame clones and lacks some. The table records tens of thousands of clones, approximately 70% of them present only once. The sequencing sample was made of PBMCs. These receptors came from a man in his sixties in good health and CMV-seronegative.

V is TRBV15 and J is TRBJ2-3, with D perhaps TRBD2 (7 bases). V lost 0 bases and J 0 bases, leaving 16 bases between the germline ends. The germline CDR1 and CDR2 sequences are LNHNV and YYDKDF (reference sequence). The CDR3 contains 18 residues. The CDR3 protein is CATSRDQGLAESTDTQYF. The CDR3 DNA is TGTGCCACCAGCAGAGATCAGGGGCTAGCGGAGAGCACAGATACGCAGTATTTT.

The chain is built from TRBV5-6 and TRBJ2-1; 8 nucleotides agree with TRBD1. Trimming cost V 3 bases and J 8 bases; bases outside gene matches: 10. The CDR3 consists of 15 residues. Germline lookup yields CDR1 SGHDT and CDR2 YYEEEE. DNA of the CDR3: TGTGCCAGCAGCTCCAACGCGGACAGGGAGGATGAGCAGTTCTTC. This codes for CASSSNADREDEQFF.

This chain uses TRBV30 with TRBJ1-2, with D perhaps matching TRBD1 (5 bases). Germline V gene sequence: CDR1 GTSNPN, CDR2 SVGIG (reference sequence). The CDR3 is 13 residues long. The V end lost 3 bases, the J end lost 5 bases, and 13 bases lay between the germline ends. For the CDR3, the DNA is TGTGCCTGGAGCGCAGACAGCCTGTATGGCTACACCTTC. It translates to CAWSADSLYGYTF.

The chain links TRBV4-3 to TRBJ2-1, with TRBD2 identical over 7 bases. Germline values: CDR1 LGHNA, CDR2 YSLEER. Trimming took 0 bases from V and 0 from J; bases not matched to a gene: 8. This CDR3 contains 18 residues. CDR3 sequence (DNA): TGCGCCAGCAGCCAAGATCGAAGTCGCGGGAGCTCCTACAATGAGCAGTTCTTC. This codes for CASSQDRSRGSSYNEQFF.

V usage is TRBV29-1 and J usage is TRBJ2-1; 9 bases match TRBD2. J was trimmed by 4 bases and V by 3 bases; bases with no gene match: 4. Germline V gene lookup returns CDR1 SQVTM and CDR2 ANQGSEA. This CDR3 contains 14 residues. As DNA, the CDR3 is TGCAGCGTTGATCGGACTAGCGTTTACAATGAGCAGTTCTTC. It encodes CSVDRTSVYNEQFF.

V and J are TRBV7-8 and TRBJ1-5; TRBD1 is a possible D gene (5 bases). The CDR3 contains 14 residues. Per the germline V gene, CDR1 is SGHVS and CDR2 is FQNEAQ. Trimming left V 5 bases short and J 6 bases short, with 14 bases between. The CDR3 protein is CASSLGGVGQPQHF. CDR3 sequence (DNA): TGTGCCAGCAGCCTGGGGGGGGTGGGTCAGCCCCAGCATTTT.

V is TRBV29-1 and J is TRBJ1-1; TRBD1 might be the D (6 bases). The V end lost 7 bases, the J end lost 5 bases, and 17 bases lay between the germline ends. The CDR3 is made up of 13 amino acids. Germline CDR1 and CDR2: SQVTM and ANQGSEA. The CDR3 loop reads CSAEGGRGTEAFF. The CDR3 DNA sequence: TGCAGCGCCGAGGGGGGGCGGGGAACTGAAGCTTTCTTT.

This chain joins TRBV4-3 and TRBJ2-2, with TRBD2 matching over 7 bases. The junction had 0 bases not matched to a gene; V was cut back by 4 bases and J by 1 base. Germline V lookup: CDR1 LGHNA, CDR2 YSLEER. The CDR3 spans 14 residues. DNA for the CDR3: TGCGCCAGCAGCCGGGGGGGGAACACCGGGGAGCTGTTTTTT. Its protein is CASSRGGNTGELFF.

The chain joins TRBV6-5 to TRBJ2-1; 14 bases match TRBD2. Trimming took 2 bases from V and 9 from J; bases not matched to a gene: 6. The CDR3 spans 16 residues. The V gene's germline CDR1 is MNHEY and CDR2 SVGAGI. This CDR3 reads CASSYRTSGGYGEQFF. The CDR3, as DNA: TGTGCCAGCAGTTACAGGACTAGCGGGGGGTATGGTGAGCAGTTCTTC.

This clone has more than one count but fewer than ten. The chain employs TRBV5-4 and TRBJ2-5, with a possible D match to TRBD1 (6 bases). The CDR3 consists of 13 residues. V gave up 9 bases and J gave up 2 bases, with 14 bases separating them. Germline V gene sequence: CDR1 SGHNT, CDR2 YYREEE (reference sequence). Here the CDR3 DNA reads TGTGCCACCAAGGACAGAAATCAAGAGACCCAGTACTTC. As protein: CATKDRNQETQYF.

The chain recombines TRBV7-9 with TRBJ2-7; possibly TRBD2 for D (5 bases). The germline V and J ends were trimmed by 1 base and 4 bases, with 14 bases remaining between them. The CDR3 is 15 amino acids. Germline-derived CDR1 and CDR2 are SEHNR and FQNEAQ (reference sequence). CDR3 in DNA: TGTGCCAGCAGCTTAGATAAGACTACTTTTTACGAGCAGTACTTC. Translation: CASSLDKTTFYEQYF.

This clone occurred once. The chain combines TRBV27 with TRBJ2-2; D is possibly TRBD1 (6 bases). Germline V CDR1 and CDR2: MNHEY, SMNVEV (reference sequence). The CDR3 extends over 12 amino acids. V was trimmed by 8 bases and J by 7 bases, leaving 11 bases between them. The CDR3 is CASSQQGGELFF. The CDR3 nucleotides are TGTGCCAGCTCTCAACAGGGCGGGGAGCTGTTTTTT.

The chain employs TRBV4-3 and TRBJ1-2; D gene unclear. The CDR3 runs to 15 residues. CDR1 is LGHNA and CDR2 is YSLEER in the germline V gene. The V and J ends lost 1 base and 3 bases respectively, with 12 bases between them. The CDR3 DNA follows: TGCGCCAGCAGCCAAGGTGTTCCTCCGGACTATGGCTACACCTTC. It codes for CASSQGVPPDYGYTF.

This sequence joins TRBV6-6 and TRBJ2-7; 9 bases are a match to TRBD2. Trimming cost V 4 bases and J 4 bases; bases outside gene matches: 8. CDR1 is MNHNY, CDR2 SVGAGI, per germline (reference sequence). There are 15 residues in the CDR3. The CDR3: CASSWALAGAYEQYF. As DNA, the CDR3 is TGTGCCAGCAGTTGGGCCTTAGCGGGGGCTTACGAGCAGTACTTC.

This clone was recorded a few times. The V gene is TRBV7-2, the J gene TRBJ2-3, with TRBD2 matching 11 bases. The V gene's germline CDR1 is SGHTA and CDR2 FQGNSA. V trimming: 10 bases; J trimming: 4 bases; junction bases outside the gene matches: 10. This CDR3 is built from 15 residues. The CDR3 is CATEPGLAASDTQYF. CDR3 coding DNA: TGTGCCACCGAGCCGGGACTAGCGGCCTCAGATACGCAGTATTTT.

This clone was observed a few times. The chain couples TRBV30 to TRBJ2-1; D uncertain. In germline, CDR1 is GTSNPN, CDR2 SVGIG (reference sequence). This CDR3 has 14 residues. The V end was cut by 2 bases, the J end by 5 bases, with 13 bases between. CDR3 protein: CAWSSGLSDNEQFF. Here the CDR3 DNA reads TGTGCCTGGAGTTCTGGTTTGAGCGACAATGAGCAGTTCTTC.

The chain is built from TRBV6-5 and TRBJ2-7; 14 nucleotides align to TRBD2. The J segment lost 6 bases and the V segment lost 6 bases, leaving 4 bases of the junction unmatched. Germline V gives CDR1 MNHEY, CDR2 SVGAGI. This CDR3 spans 14 amino acids. Here the CDR3 reads CASSTTSGRGEQYF. DNA for the CDR3: TGTGCCAGCAGCACGACTAGCGGGAGGGGCGAGCAGTACTTC.

The chain combines TRBV9 with TRBJ2-1, with D perhaps matching TRBD2 (6 bases). CDR3 size: 18 residues. The germline V gene has CDR1 SGDLS and CDR2 YYNGEE. The germline V and J ends were trimmed by 0 bases and 3 bases, with 19 bases remaining between them. The CDR3 nucleotides read TGTGCCAGCAGCGTAGCTACTGCGGGGCGAGGAGGCTACAATGAGCAGTTCTTC. Protein sequence: CASSVATAGRGGYNEQFF.

This clone is a singleton in its sample. The rearrangement uses TRBV27 and TRBJ1-1; tentative D call: TRBD1 (6 bases). Germline CDR1 MNHEY, CDR2 SMNVEV (reference sequence). Trimming left V 5 bases short and J 2 bases short, with 15 bases between. The CDR3 has 15 residues. This CDR3 is CASSPHRDLNTEAFF. The CDR3 nucleotides read TGTGCCAGCAGTCCGCACAGGGACCTCAACACTGAAGCTTTCTTT.

This chain joins TRBV5-1 and TRBJ2-1, with D possibly matching TRBD1 (6 bases). The germline CDR1 and CDR2 sequences are SGHRS and YFSETQ. V was pared by 3 bases and J by 2 bases, with 18 bases between. CDR3 length: 17 residues. CDR3 nucleotides: TGCGCCAGCAGCTCGACCGGTGGCAGGGGAGCCTACAATGAGCAGTTCTTC. Translating it yields CASSSTGGRGAYNEQFF.

This clone is classed as medium-sized (0.01 to 0.1%). The chain is built from TRBV11-2 and TRBJ1-1, with D unresolved. Trimming took off 1 base at V and 4 bases at J, with 7 bases between the two ends. Per germline, CDR1 SGHAT and CDR2 FQNNGV. CDR3 length: 13 amino acids. In DNA form, the CDR3 reads TGTGCCAGCAGCTTAGGACATAGCACTGAAGCTTTCTTT. It encodes CASSLGHSTEAFF. Combining the CDR3 with reference TRBV11-2 and TRBJ1-1 gives the whole variable domain EAGVAQSPRYKIIEKRQSVAFWCNPISGHATLYWYQQILGQGPKLLIQFQNNGVVDDSQLPKDRFSAERLKGVDSTLKIQPAKLEDSAVYLCASSLGHSTEAFFGQGTRLTVV.

The gene calls are TRBV5-8 and TRBJ1-1, with D possibly TRBD1 on 5 matching bases. The CDR3 length is 16 residues. Germline CDR1 reads SGHTS; CDR2 reads YDEGEE. V dropped 5 bases and J dropped 6 bases, with 23 bases sitting between them. In DNA, the CDR3 is TGTGCCAGCAGGCTTGGAACGACGCAGGGCTTCGCTGAAGCTTTCTTT. Protein: CASRLGTTQGFAEAFF.

The chain recombines TRBV7-8 with TRBJ1-6; maybe TRBD1 (6 bases). This CDR3 is built from 14 residues. Germline V CDR1 and CDR2: SGHVS, FQNEAQ. Trimming removed 7 bases at V and 9 bases at J, with 16 bases between. The CDR3 loop is CASTPGGGSSPLHF. For the CDR3, the DNA is TGTGCCAGCACCCCCGGGGGGGGCTCTTCACCCCTCCACTTT.